This T cell receptor (beta chain) was obtained from a study of identical twins. Only a few counts were recorded for this clonotype. Antigen: not known. TCRdb independently ran MiXCR on the 5' RACE reads; one entry per CDR3 protein. The table records some 790,000 distinct CDR3 sequences, around a sixth of them present only once. CDR3 length: 12 residues. Trimming left V 3 bases short and J 8 bases short, with 11 bases between. In germline, CDR1 is SGHRS, CDR2 YFSETQ. Points from the study as a whole: Insertion counts were lower in abundant cord blood beta clonotypes, a trend that memory repertoires did not show. There is a chance that invariant MAIT and iNKT cells partially muddied zero-insertion analyses. Excess sharing between twins was weaker in beta out-of-frame sequences.

The same sample was also studied in work on T cells expressing NK-cell markers. As that report states: In a handful of donors, dominant clonotypes made up about 25-60.1% of CD3+CD56-NKG2C+ cells.

This TCR was recovered from a woman aged 18-29 years in good health. The chain is built from TRBV5-1 and TRBJ1-2, with no clear D. The sample was PBMCs. CDR3 nucleotides: TGCGCCAGCAGCTCGCAACTGGAGGGCTACACCTTC. It specifies CASSSQLEGYTF. Complete variable domain (other parts from reference TRBV5-1 and TRBJ1-2): KAGVTQTPRYLIKTRGQQVTLSCSPISGHRSVSWYQQTPGQGLQFLFEYFSETQRNKGNFPGRFSGRQFSNSRSEMNVSTLELGDSALYLCASSSQLEGYTFGSGTRLTVV.